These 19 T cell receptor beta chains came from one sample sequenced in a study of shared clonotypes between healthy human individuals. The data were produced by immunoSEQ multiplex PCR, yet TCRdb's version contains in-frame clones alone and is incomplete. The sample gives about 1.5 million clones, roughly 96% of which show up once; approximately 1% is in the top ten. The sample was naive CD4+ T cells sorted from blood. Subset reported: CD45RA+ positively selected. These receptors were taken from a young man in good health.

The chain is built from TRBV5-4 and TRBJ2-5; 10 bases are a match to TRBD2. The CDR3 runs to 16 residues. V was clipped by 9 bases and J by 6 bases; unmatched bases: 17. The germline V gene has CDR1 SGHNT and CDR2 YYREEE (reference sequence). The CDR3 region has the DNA TGTGCCACCTTAGCGGGAGGCCCCCGGTTGGGGAAGACCCAGTACTTC. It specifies CATLAGGPRLGKTQYF.

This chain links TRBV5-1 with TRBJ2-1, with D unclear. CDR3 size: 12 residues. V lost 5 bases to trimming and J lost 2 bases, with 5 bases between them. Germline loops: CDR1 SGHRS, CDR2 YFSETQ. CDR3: CASRITYNEQFF. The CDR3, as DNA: TGCGCCAGCAGAATAACCTACAATGAGCAGTTCTTC. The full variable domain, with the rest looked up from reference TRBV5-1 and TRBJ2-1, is KAGVTQTPRYLIKTRGQQVTLSCSPISGHRSVSWYQQTPGQGLQFLFEYFSETQRNKGNFPGRFSGRQFSNSRSEMNVSTLELGDSALYLCASRITYNEQFFGPGTRLTVL.

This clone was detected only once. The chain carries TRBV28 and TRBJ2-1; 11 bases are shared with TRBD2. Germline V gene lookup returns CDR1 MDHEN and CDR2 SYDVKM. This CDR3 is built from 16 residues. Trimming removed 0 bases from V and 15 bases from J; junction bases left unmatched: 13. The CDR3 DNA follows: TGTGCCAGCAGTTTATGGGCTAGCGGGAGGAACCCTGCCGCGTTCTTC. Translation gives CASSLWASGRNPAAFF.

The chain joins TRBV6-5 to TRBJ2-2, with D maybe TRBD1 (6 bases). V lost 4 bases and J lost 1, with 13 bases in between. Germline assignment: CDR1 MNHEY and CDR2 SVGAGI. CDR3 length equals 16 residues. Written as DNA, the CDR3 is TGTGCCAGCAGTTTAGGACAGCCGGAGAACACCGGGGAGCTGTTTTTT. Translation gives CASSLGQPENTGELFF.

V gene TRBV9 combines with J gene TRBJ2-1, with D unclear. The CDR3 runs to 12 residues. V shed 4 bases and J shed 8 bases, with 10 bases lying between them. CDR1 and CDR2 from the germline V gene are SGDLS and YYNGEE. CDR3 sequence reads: CASSRFVDEQFF. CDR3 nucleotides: TGTGCCAGCAGCAGATTTGTGGATGAGCAGTTCTTC.

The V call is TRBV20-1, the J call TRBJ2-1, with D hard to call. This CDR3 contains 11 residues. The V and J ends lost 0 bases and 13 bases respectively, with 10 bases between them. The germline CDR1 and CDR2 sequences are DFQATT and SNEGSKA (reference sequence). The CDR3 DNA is TGCAGTGCTAGAGAGGCCGCACGTCAGTTCTTC. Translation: CSAREAARQFF.

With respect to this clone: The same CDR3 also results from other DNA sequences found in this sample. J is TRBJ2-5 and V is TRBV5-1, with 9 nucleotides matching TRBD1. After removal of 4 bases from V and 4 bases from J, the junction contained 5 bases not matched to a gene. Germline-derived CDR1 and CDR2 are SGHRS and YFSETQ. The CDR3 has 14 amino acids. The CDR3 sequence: CASSLGQGRETQYF. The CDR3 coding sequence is TGCGCCAGCAGCCTGGGACAGGGTAGAGAGACCCAGTACTTC.

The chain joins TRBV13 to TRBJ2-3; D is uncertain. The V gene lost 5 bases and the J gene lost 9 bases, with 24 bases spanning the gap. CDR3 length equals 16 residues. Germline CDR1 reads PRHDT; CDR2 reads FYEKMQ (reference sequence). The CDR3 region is CASSGPRVSPAVTQYF. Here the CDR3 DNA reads TGTGCCAGCAGCGGGCCACGAGTATCTCCGGCCGTCACGCAGTATTTT.

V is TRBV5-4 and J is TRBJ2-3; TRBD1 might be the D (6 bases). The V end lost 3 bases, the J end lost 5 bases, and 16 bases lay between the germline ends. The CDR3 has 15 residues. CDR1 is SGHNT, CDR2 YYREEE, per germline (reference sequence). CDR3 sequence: CASSSFVGAVDTQYF. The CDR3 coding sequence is TGTGCCAGCAGCTCTTTCGTGGGGGCGGTAGATACGCAGTATTTT.

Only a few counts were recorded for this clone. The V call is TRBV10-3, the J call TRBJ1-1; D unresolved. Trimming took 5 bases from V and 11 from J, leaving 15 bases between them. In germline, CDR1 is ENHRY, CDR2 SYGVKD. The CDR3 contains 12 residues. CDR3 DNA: TGTGCCATCAGTAGACAATCTGGCAGCGCTTTCTTT. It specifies CAISRQSGSAFF.

The CDR3 sequence: CASSLGASGRAGEQYF. Here the CDR3 DNA reads TGTGCCAGCAGCTTGGGGGCTAGCGGGAGGGCGGGCGAGCAGTACTTC. The gene calls are TRBV5-8 and TRBJ2-7; TRBD2 matches at 12 bases. The ends lost 0 bases at V and 6 bases at J; junction bases unmatched: 7. There are 16 residues in the CDR3. Per the germline V gene, CDR1 is SGHTS and CDR2 is YDEGEE.

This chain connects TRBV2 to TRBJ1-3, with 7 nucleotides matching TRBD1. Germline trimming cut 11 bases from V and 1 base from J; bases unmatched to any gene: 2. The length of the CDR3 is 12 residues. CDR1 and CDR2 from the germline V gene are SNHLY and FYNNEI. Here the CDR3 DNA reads TGTGCCGGGGACAGTTCTGGAAACACCATATATTTT. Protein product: CAGDSSGNTIYF.

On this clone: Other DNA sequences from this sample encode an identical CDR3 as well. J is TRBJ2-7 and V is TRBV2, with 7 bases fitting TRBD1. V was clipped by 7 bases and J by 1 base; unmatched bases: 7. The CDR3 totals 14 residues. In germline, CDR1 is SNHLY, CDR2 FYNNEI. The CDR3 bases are TGTGCCAGCAAAGACAGGGCGTCTTCCTACGAGCAGTACTTC. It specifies CASKDRASSYEQYF.

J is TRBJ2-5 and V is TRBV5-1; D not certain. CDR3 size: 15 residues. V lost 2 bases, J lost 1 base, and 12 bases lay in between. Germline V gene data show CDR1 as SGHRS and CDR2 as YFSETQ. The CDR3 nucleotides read TGCGCCAGCAGCTTACGGGCACTCCGCCAAGAGACCCAGTACTTC. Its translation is CASSLRALRQETQYF.

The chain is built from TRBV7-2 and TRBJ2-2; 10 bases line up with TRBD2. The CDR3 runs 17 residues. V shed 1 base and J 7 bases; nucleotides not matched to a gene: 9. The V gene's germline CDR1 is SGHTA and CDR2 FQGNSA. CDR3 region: CASSLGLAGVGGGELFF. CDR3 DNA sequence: TGTGCCAGCAGCTTAGGGCTAGCGGGAGTTGGCGGCGGGGAGCTGTTTTTT.

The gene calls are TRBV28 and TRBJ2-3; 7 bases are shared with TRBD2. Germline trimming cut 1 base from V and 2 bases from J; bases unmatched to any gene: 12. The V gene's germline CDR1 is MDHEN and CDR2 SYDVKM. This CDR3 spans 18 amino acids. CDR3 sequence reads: CASSLFLSLSGSTDTQYF. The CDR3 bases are TGTGCCAGCAGTTTATTCTTATCACTTAGCGGGTCCACAGATACGCAGTATTTT.

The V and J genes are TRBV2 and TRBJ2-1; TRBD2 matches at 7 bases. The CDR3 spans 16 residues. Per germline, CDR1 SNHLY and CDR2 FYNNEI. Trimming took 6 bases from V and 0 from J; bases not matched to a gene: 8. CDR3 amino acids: CASSLNLAVSYNEQFF. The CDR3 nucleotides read TGTGCCAGCAGCTTAAATCTAGCGGTCTCCTACAATGAGCAGTTCTTC.

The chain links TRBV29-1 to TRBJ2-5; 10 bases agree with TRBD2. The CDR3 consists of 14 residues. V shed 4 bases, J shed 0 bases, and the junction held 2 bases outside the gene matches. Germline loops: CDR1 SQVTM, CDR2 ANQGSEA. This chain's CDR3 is CSVAGLADQETQYF. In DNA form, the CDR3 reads TGCAGCGTTGCTGGACTAGCGGACCAAGAGACCCAGTACTTC.

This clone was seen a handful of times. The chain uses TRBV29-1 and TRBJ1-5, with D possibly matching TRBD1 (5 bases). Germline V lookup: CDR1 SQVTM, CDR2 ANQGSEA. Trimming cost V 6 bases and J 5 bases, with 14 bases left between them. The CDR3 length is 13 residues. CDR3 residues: CSVSQGADQPQHF. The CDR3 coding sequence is TGCAGCGTATCTCAGGGAGCAGATCAGCCCCAGCATTTT.